Listed below are T cell receptor beta chains from one sample, sequenced in a study of cytomegalovirus exposure and HLA in healthy donors. Clones were sequenced by immunoSEQ multiplex PCR, and TCRdb holds only the in-frame ones, with some missing. Counted here are about 160,000 clones, around four fifths occurring once; the ten biggest clones make up around 1.9%. The specimen was PBMCs. These receptors were collected from a woman between 18 and 29 years old in good health and CMV-seronegative. Both conserved end residues are part of each CDR3. A D gene is named only where the DNA matches it firmly. Size is omitted from some rows. Given values are once, few, many or a class for expanded clones.

>TRBD1|14|NA|TRBV30|TRBJ1-1
CAWSKSWQGDIAFF
TGTGCCTGGAGTAAATCTTGGCAGGGGGACATAGCTTTCTTT
>TRBD2|15|NA|TRBV28|TRBJ2-7
CASSPSGRSSYEQYF
TGTGCCAGCAGTCCGAGCGGGAGGAGCTCCTACGAGCAGTACTTC
>NA|11|NA|TRBV27|TRBJ2-3
CASRLLDTQYF
TGTGCCAGCAGACTACTAGATACGCAGTATTTT
>NA|15|NA|TRBV2|TRBJ2-7
CASSNEGNLVGEQYF
TGTGCCAGCAGTAACGAGGGAAATTTAGTGGGGGAGCAGTACTTC
>NA|14|NA|TRBV28|TRBJ2-5
CASSFQGRQETQYF
TGTGCCAGCAGTTTCCAGGGGCGCCAAGAGACCCAGTACTTC
>TRBD1|15|NA|TRBV5-1|TRBJ2-3
CASSFGQGQGDTQYF
TGCGCCAGCAGCTTCGGACAGGGCCAAGGAGATACGCAGTATTTT
>NA|12|NA|TRBV6-1|TRBJ1-5
CASRKGDQPQHF
TGTGCCAGCAGGAAAGGGGATCAGCCCCAGCATTTT
>TRBD1|16|once|TRBV5-4|TRBJ1-2
CASSTGQGYLDYGYTF
TGTGCCAGCAGCACGGGACAGGGGTATCTCGACTATGGCTACACCTTC
>TRBD2|17|NA|TRBV7-9|TRBJ2-2
CASSLRRAGESPGELFF
TGTGCCAGCAGCCTGCGCCGAGCGGGAGAGAGTCCCGGGGAGCTGTTTTTT
>TRBD1|15|NA|TRBV6-1|TRBJ2-5
CASSPRRTGAETQYF
TGTGCCAGCAGTCCTAGAAGGACAGGGGCCGAGACCCAGTACTTC
>TRBD1|16|few|TRBV5-1|TRBJ2-3
CASSSSGQASTDTQYF
TGCGCCAGCAGCTCGTCGGGACAGGCTAGCACAGATACGCAGTATTTT
>NA|15|NA|TRBV7-6|TRBJ1-4
CASSLVTGGEEKLFF
TGTGCCAGCAGCTTAGTAACAGGCGGAGAAGAAAAACTGTTTTTT
>TRBD2|14|NA|TRBV7-2|TRBJ2-7
CASSEKRGLYEQYF
TGTGCCAGCAGCGAAAAGCGGGGCCTATACGAGCAGTACTTC
>NA|14|NA|TRBV5-1|TRBJ2-3
CASSIGQGGDTQYF
TGCGCCAGCAGTATAGGCCAGGGGGGAGATACGCAGTATTTT
>TRBD2|15|NA|TRBV15|TRBJ2-7
CATSRDSGSDNEQYF
TGTGCCACCAGCAGAGATAGCGGGAGTGATAACGAGCAGTACTTC
>TRBD2|15|NA|TRBV28|TRBJ2-2
CASSRFQAGAGELFF
TGTGCCAGCAGCCGATTTCAAGCGGGAGCCGGGGAGCTGTTTTTT
>TRBD2|14|few|TRBV5-6|TRBJ2-1
CASSLETSVNEQFF
TGTGCCAGCAGCTTGGAAACTAGCGTCAATGAGCAGTTCTTC
>NA|13|NA|TRBV27|TRBJ2-4
CASSFSRSDIQYF
TGTGCCAGCAGTTTTTCTAGGTCAGACATTCAGTACTTC
>TRBD1|15|NA|TRBV10-3|TRBJ2-7
CAISEYGTGTYEQYF
TGTGCCATCAGTGAGTACGGGACAGGGACCTACGAGCAGTACTTC
>TRBD1|13|NA|TRBV5-1|TRBJ1-1
CASSLGDRGRAFF
TGCGCCAGCAGCTTGGGGGACAGGGGGCGAGCTTTCTTT
>TRBD1|16|NA|TRBV4-1|TRBJ2-5
CASSRGTGTVFVTQYF
TGCGCCAGCAGCCGGGGGACAGGGACGGTTTTCGTGACCCAGTACTTC
>NA|13|NA|TRBV19|TRBJ2-7
CASSGTPYYEQYF
TGTGCCAGTAGCGGGACACCGTACTACGAGCAGTACTTC
>NA|16|NA|TRBV2|TRBJ2-7
CATPSGETADSYEQYF
TGTGCCACCCCGTCGGGGGAGACCGCAGACTCCTACGAGCAGTACTTC
>NA|13|NA|TRBV9|TRBJ1-1
CASSLTVNTEAFF
TGTGCCAGCAGTTTGACAGTGAACACTGAAGCTTTCTTT
>TRBD1|13|NA|TRBV7-9|TRBJ2-7
CASSRQGRYEQYF
TGTGCCAGCAGTCGACAGGGCCGCTACGAGCAGTACTTC
>NA|13|NA|TRBV7-3|TRBJ1-2
CASSLGGDYGYTF
TGTGCCAGCAGCTTAGGAGGGGACTATGGCTACACCTTC
>NA|14|NA|TRBV19|TRBJ2-7
CASSLQGRPYEQYF
TGTGCCAGTAGTCTGCAGGGTCGCCCCTACGAGCAGTACTTC
>NA|13|NA|TRBV28|TRBJ1-1
CASSHKLNTEAFF
TGTGCCAGCAGTCACAAGTTGAACACTGAAGCTTTCTTT
>TRBD2|15|once|TRBV28|TRBJ2-7
CASSPPGGSSYEQYF
TGTGCCAGCAGTCCCCCGGGGGGAAGCTCCTACGAGCAGTACTTC
>TRBD1|15|NA|TRBV19|TRBJ1-2
CASSATGTGTYGYTF
TGTGCCAGTAGTGCGACCGGGACAGGGACCTATGGCTACACCTTC
>TRBD2|13|NA|TRBV7-2|TRBJ2-5
CASSWTREETQYF
TGTGCCAGCAGCTGGACTAGGGAAGAGACCCAGTACTTC
>NA|14|NA|TRBV29-1|TRBJ2-3
CSVAGRLSTDTQYF
TGCAGCGTTGCGGGGAGACTAAGCACAGATACGCAGTATTTT
>TRBD2|11|NA|TRBV20-1|TRBJ2-3
CSGLAVHTQYF
TGCAGTGGACTAGCTGTGCATACGCAGTATTTT
>TRBD2|17|NA|TRBV7-8|TRBJ2-7
CASSLMSSGTSSYEQYF
TGTGCCAGCAGCTTAATGTCTAGCGGTACAAGCTCCTACGAGCAGTACTTC
>NA|17|NA|TRBV15|TRBJ1-6
CATSRDGAAFYNSPLHF
TGTGCCACCAGCAGAGATGGGGCAGCATTTTATAATTCACCCCTCCACTTT
>NA|16|NA|TRBV25-1|TRBJ1-5
CASSEYTHQSNQPQHF
TGTGCCAGCAGTGAATATACGCATCAGAGCAATCAGCCCCAGCATTTT
>NA|13|NA|TRBV2|TRBJ2-2
CASSVLNTGELFF
TGTGCCAGCAGTGTACTGAACACCGGGGAGCTGTTTTTT
>TRBD1|14|NA|TRBV6-6|TRBJ1-4
CASSSGTGREKLFF
TGTGCCAGCAGTTCCGGGACAGGTCGGGAAAAACTGTTTTTT
>TRBD1|11|NA|TRBV20-1|TRBJ2-7
CSAGQVYEQYF
TGCAGTGCTGGACAGGTCTACGAGCAGTACTTC
>TRBD2|13|NA|TRBV2|TRBJ2-1
CASSGTRNNEQFF
TGTGCCAGCAGTGGGACTAGGAACAATGAGCAGTTCTTC
>NA|12|NA|TRBV7-9|TRBJ1-1
CASSNMNTEAFF
TGTGCCAGCAGCAATATGAACACTGAAGCTTTCTTT
>NA|15|NA|TRBV5-6|TRBJ2-5
CASSLGLGTQETQYF
TGTGCCAGCAGCTTGGGCTTGGGCACCCAAGAGACCCAGTACTTC